A selection of T cell receptor beta chains follows, all from one sample in a study of tumor-infiltrating lymphocytes in primary liver carcinoma. MiXCR was run by TCRdb on the multiplex PCR reads, yielding one entry per CDR3 protein. The sample lists about 100,000 distinct CDR3 sequences; approximately 70% were seen once. Specimen: liver tumor tissue from sampling region 2. The source of these receptors is a woman aged 55-69 years with primary liver carcinoma and hepatitis B virus infection. The CDR3 runs from the conserved cysteine through the conserved F or W.

v_call,cdr3_aa
TRBV28,CVSSPDPTVEAFF
TRBV6-1,CASSYRDVQYF
TRBV12-3/TRBV12-4,CASSFRTGGNTEAFF
TRBV6-1,CASGLAGGYNEQLF
TRBV4-1,CASNQDRGGVGTYGQYF
TRBV29-1,CGTTGLLNTGELFF
TRBV6-1,CATSAEDSYNEQFF
TRBV6-6,CASSPDRAGFQPQHF
TRBV7-9,CASSPRSAGDYNEQFF
TRBV11-2,CASSFGSGTDTQYF
TRBV28,CASSLGTSTDMQYF
TRBV19,CASSPNSSGNTIYF
TRBV19,CASLGSVPRVADYSYTF
TRBV11-2,CASNPPKGSYEQYF
TRBV28,CASSPGTSSRSGANVRTF
TRBV11-2,CASSSRLAGPDTLYF
TRBV28,CASSFQNTGELFF
TRBV6-6,CANSTLTGRSGTDTQYF
TRBV29-1,CSVRPRGTYNEQLF
TRBV11-3,CASSLDVCSYNEQFF
TRBV7-9,CARSPREGRANTEAFF
TRBV20-1,CSARGSERPLYEQYF
TRBV18,CASSPYSQGTEAFF
TRBV10-3,CAISKAGDGNQPQHF
TRBV28,CASSFTGGPYTQYF
TRBV4-1,CASNQELAGGSNEQFF
TRBV11-2,CASNSTWTARATNEKLFF
TRBV29-1,CSVLYTGELFF
TRBV5-1,CASSLTGGGGEQYF
TRBV29-1,CSTPSATNYCYTF
TRBV12-3/TRBV12-4,CASRLRLAGVLETQYF
TRBV28,CASSFVHYSGANVLTF
TRBV12-3/TRBV12-4,CASTNDAVSYERYF
TRBV5-1,CASSLWGEGYNVQFF
TRBV29-1,CSARLLGGGLRDTQYF